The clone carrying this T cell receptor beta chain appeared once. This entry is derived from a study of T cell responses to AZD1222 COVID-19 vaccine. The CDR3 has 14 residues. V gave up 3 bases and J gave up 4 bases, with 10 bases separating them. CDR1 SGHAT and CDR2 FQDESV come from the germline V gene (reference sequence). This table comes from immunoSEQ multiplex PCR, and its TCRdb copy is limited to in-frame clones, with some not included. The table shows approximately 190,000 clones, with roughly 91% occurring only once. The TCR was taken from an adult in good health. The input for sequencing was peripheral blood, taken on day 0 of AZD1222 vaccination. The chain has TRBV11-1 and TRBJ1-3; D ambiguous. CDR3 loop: CASSLVGSGNTIYF. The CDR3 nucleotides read TGTGCCAGCAGCTTGGTGGGGTCCGGAAACACCATATATTTT. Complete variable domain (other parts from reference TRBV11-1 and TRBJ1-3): EAEVAQSPRYKITEKSQAVAFWCDPISGHATLYWYRQILGQGPELLVQFQDESVVDDSQLPKDRFSAERLKGVDSTLKIQPAELGDSAMYLCASSLVGSGNTIYFGEGSWLTVV.